A single sample is the source of the 29 T cell receptor beta chains below, sequenced in a study of CXCR3-negative and CXCR3-positive naive CD8 T cells. The libraries of TRB cDNA were constructed through 5' RACE using UMI labels. From the 5' RACE reads, TCRdb lists one entry per CDR3 protein and no DNA. The repertoire table contains more than 40,000 distinct CDR3 sequences. Sample: naive CXCR3- CD8+ T cells from blood. Subset specified: CD45RO-CCR7+CD27+CD95- naive CD8+ T cells lacking CXCR3 (TNR3-). The receptors originated from a human donor in good health. Some clones in this sample may be carry-over from other donors' samples.

This chain connects TRBV7-6 to TRBJ2-7. The CDR3 loop spans 15 amino acids. Germline V gives CDR1 SGHVS, CDR2 FNYEAQ. This CDR3 is CASSFGEDSSYEQYF.

The rearrangement joins TRBV12-5 to TRBJ1-1; TCRdb returns TRBD1, unconfirmable since there is no DNA. The CDR3 has 13 amino acids. Germline CDR1 LGHNT, CDR2 FRNRAP. CDR3 loop: CASGSTGGTEAFF.

V usage is TRBV11-2 and J usage is TRBJ2-7; the D call of TRBD2 rests on TCRdb alone, since no DNA is present to check it. Germline V gene data show CDR1 as SGHAT and CDR2 as FQNNGV. The CDR3 has 16 residues. The chain's CDR3 is CASSLLSGRALGGQYF.

This clonotype is medium-sized by frequency. The J gene is TRBJ2-7, the V gene TRBV3-1. Germline-derived CDR1 and CDR2 are LGHDT and YNNKEL (reference sequence). The CDR3 sequence is 13 residues long. The CDR3 is CASSQNGDYEQYF.

This chain uses TRBV11-2 with TRBJ1-5; TCRdb's D gene call, TRBD1, goes unchecked for lack of DNA. The CDR3 runs to 15 residues. Germline V gene data show CDR1 as SGHAT and CDR2 as FQNNGV. The CDR3 is CASSLGGADNQPQHF.

The chain is built from TRBV15 and TRBJ2-3; absent DNA, TCRdb's TRBD2 call cannot be checked. The germline CDR1 and CDR2 sequences are LNHNV and YYDKDF (reference sequence). The CDR3 has 16 amino acids. CDR3 sequence reads: CATRSGKQLNTDTQYF.

V and J are TRBV2 and TRBJ2-2; TCRdb selects TRBD1, and the lack of DNA leaves this call unchecked. CDR3 size: 15 residues. Looked up from germline, CDR1 is SNHLY and CDR2 is FYNNEI. CDR3 protein: CASRRGRGNTGELFF.

The chain employs TRBV12-3 or TRBV12-4 and TRBJ2-5. The CDR3 extends over 12 amino acids. CDR3 residues: CASGTEQETQYF.

This chain links TRBV19 with TRBJ2-1; TCRdb gives TRBD1 as the D gene, but with no DNA this cannot be confirmed. This CDR3 region has 13 residues. Germline CDR1 and CDR2: LNHDA and SQIVND (reference sequence). CDR3 protein: CASSIDSGGEQFF.

This chain's CDR3 is CATGQRLAGAYEQYF. This chain connects TRBV27 to TRBJ2-7; TCRdb selects TRBD2, and the lack of DNA leaves this call unchecked. Germline V gene sequence: CDR1 MNHEY, CDR2 SMNVEV (reference sequence). The CDR3 totals 15 residues.

The chain has TRBV6-4 and TRBJ2-1; TCRdb indicates TRBD2, and absent DNA this call remains unverified. Germline CDR1 is MRHNA and CDR2 is SNTAGT. This CDR3 region has 15 residues. CDR3 in amino acids: CASSDLAGGRNEQFF.

The rearrangement links TRBV4-3 to TRBJ1-2. CDR3 length: 15 amino acids. CDR1 and CDR2 from the germline V gene are LGHNA and YSLEER. The CDR3: CASSQDLEVGYGYTF.

The V gene is TRBV15, the J gene TRBJ1-5; TCRdb gives TRBD1 as the D gene, but with no DNA this cannot be confirmed. Germline V lookup: CDR1 LNHNV, CDR2 YYDKDF (reference sequence). The CDR3 length is 14 residues. CDR3 residues: CATSSEGTNQPQHF.

The chain couples TRBV5-1 to TRBJ2-1; TCRdb reports TRBD2, a call that lacks DNA to check it against. There are 17 residues in the CDR3. The germline gives CDR1 SGHRS, CDR2 YFSETQ. The CDR3 spells CASSLVMGGQSYNEQFF.

V usage is TRBV11-2 and J usage is TRBJ2-7; TCRdb reports TRBD2, a call that lacks DNA to check it against. The CDR3 consists of 14 residues. CDR1 is SGHAT and CDR2 is FQNNGV in the germline V gene. The CDR3 here is CASSAGTVNYEQYF. The whole variable domain, remainder taken from reference TRBV11-2 and TRBJ2-7, is EAGVAQSPRYKIIEKRQSVAFWCNPISGHATLYWYQQILGQGPKLLIQFQNNGVVDDSQLPKDRFSAERLKGVDSTLKIQPAKLEDSAVYLCASSAGTVNYEQYFGPGTRLTVT.

J is TRBJ2-2 and V is TRBV5-1; TCRdb reports TRBD1, a call that lacks DNA to check it against. This CDR3 has 16 amino acids. Germline V gene sequence: CDR1 SGHRS, CDR2 YFSETQ. The CDR3 protein is CASSLARTIGAGELFF.

The genes are TRBV7-8 and TRBJ1-2; there is no DNA to check the TCRdb D call of TRBD1. The CDR3 has 16 amino acids. Germline-derived CDR1 and CDR2 are SGHVS and FQNEAQ. The CDR3 here is CASTRGTMDTNYGYTF.

This clonotype is classed as medium-sized by frequency. The rearrangement links TRBV9 to TRBJ2-1; the TCRdb call, TRBD1, lacks DNA for checking. In germline, CDR1 is SGDLS, CDR2 YYNGEE. This CDR3 comprises 14 residues. The CDR3 loop is CASSEGLAYNEQFF.

V usage is TRBV7-9 and J usage is TRBJ2-1; the D call from TCRdb, TRBD1, cannot be confirmed without DNA. The CDR3 runs 12 residues. Per the germline V gene, CDR1 is SEHNR and CDR2 is FQNEAQ (reference sequence). The CDR3 protein is CASSIVGGEQFF.

The chain combines TRBV28 with TRBJ2-1. Looked up from germline, CDR1 is MDHEN and CDR2 is SYDVKM. The CDR3 has 17 residues. The CDR3 protein is CASTPWSSMNSSNEQFF.

The chain recombines TRBV30 with TRBJ2-7; TCRdb's D call, TRBD2, is unchecked because there is no DNA. CDR1 is GTSNPN and CDR2 is SVGIG in the germline V gene (reference sequence). This CDR3 is built from 15 residues. CDR3 residues: CAWSVRASGSYEQYF.

The CDR3 spells CASSPVGRVLAFF. This chain joins TRBV12-3 or TRBV12-4 and TRBJ1-1. CDR3 size: 13 residues.

The V gene is TRBV29-1, the J gene TRBJ2-1; there is no DNA to check the TCRdb D call of TRBD1. Germline assignment: CDR1 SQVTM and CDR2 ANQGSEA. The CDR3 sequence is 14 residues long. Here the CDR3 reads CSVATVFSYNEQFF.

This chain uses TRBV29-1 with TRBJ2-7; TCRdb's D call of TRBD1 is untestable without DNA. The CDR3 has 12 amino acids. CDR1 and CDR2 from the germline V gene are SQVTM and ANQGSEA. The CDR3 is CSVVGQGWEQYF.

V usage is TRBV7-2 and J usage is TRBJ2-7; TCRdb selects TRBD1, and the lack of DNA leaves this call unchecked. Germline loops: CDR1 SGHTA, CDR2 FQGNSA. The CDR3 is 16 residues long. This CDR3 is CASSPRPKGKIHEQYF.

This chain links TRBV27 with TRBJ2-1; TCRdb outputs TRBD2, but without DNA this stays unchecked. In germline, CDR1 is MNHEY, CDR2 SMNVEV (reference sequence). CDR3 length equals 14 residues. Here the CDR3 reads CASRLLTDYNEQFF.

The V call is TRBV29-1, the J call TRBJ2-7; absent DNA, TCRdb's TRBD1 call cannot be checked. Germline-derived CDR1 and CDR2 are SQVTM and ANQGSEA. The CDR3 sequence is 11 residues long. The CDR3 loop is CSAGDIYEQYF.

The CDR3 here is CASQHRGNSYEQYF. This rearrangement joins TRBV27 to TRBJ2-7. CDR3 length equals 14 residues. Germline CDR1 and CDR2: MNHEY and SMNVEV (reference sequence).

The chain employs TRBV5-1 and TRBJ2-7; the D call from TCRdb, TRBD2, cannot be confirmed without DNA. The CDR3 is made up of 17 amino acids. Germline CDR1 SGHRS, CDR2 YFSETQ. CDR3 sequence reads: CASSLNWRGVSSYEQYF.